A selection of T cell receptor beta chains follows, all from one sample in a study of T cell repertoires in cytomegalovirus infection. TCRdb fed the reads into MiXCR, producing one record per CDR3 protein. This table has under 150,000 distinct CDR3 sequences, around 30% appearing once. The antigens for these receptors are not known. Here the sequenced sample was CD8+ T cells from cultured PBMCs, taken from culture after CMV antigen stimulation. These TCRs come from a human donor in good health (CMV status not recorded). Some clones in this sample may be carry-over from other donors' samples. Both conserved end residues are part of each CDR3. Fields, in order: J gene, clone size, D gene, V gene, CDR3 protein, CDR3 DNA. A D gene is named only where the DNA matches it firmly. Expanded clones are given a class, and other clones once, few, many or no size at all.

TRBJ2-1	few	NA	TRBV7-6	CASSLAARGLLDEQFF	TGTGCCAGCAGCTTAGCGGCTCGGGGTCTACTTGATGAGCAGTTCTTC
TRBJ2-7	few	NA	TRBV6-5	CASSYSTIGRQTYEQYF	TGTGCCAGCAGTTACTCGACAATCGGCAGACAAACCTACGAGCAGTACTTC
TRBJ2-3	few	NA	TRBV4-2	CASSQVGGGQSPTDTQYF	TGTGCCAGCAGCCAAGTAGGTGGGGGCCAAAGCCCCACAGATACGCAGTATTTT
TRBJ2-2	NA	TRBD2	TRBV5-4	CATTAGGPAGELFF	TGTGCCACCACAGCGGGGGGGCCGGCCGGGGAGCTGTTTTTT
TRBJ1-1	NA	NA	TRBV5-6	CASSSNEQGEDNTEAFF	TGTGCCAGCAGCTCAAATGAACAGGGAGAAGATAACACTGAAGCTTTCTTT
TRBJ2-3	many	NA	TRBV24-1	CATSLGHTDTQYF	TGTGCCACCAGTCTGGGACACACAGATACGCAGTATTTT
TRBJ2-7	few	NA	TRBV27	CASSTTPDYYEQYF	TGTGCCAGCAGTACCACACCAGACTACTACGAGCAGTACTTC
TRBJ2-2	few	NA	TRBV7-6	CASSFGPTNTGELFF	TGTGCCAGCAGTTTCGGACCCACGAACACCGGGGAGCTGTTTTTT
TRBJ2-7	NA	NA	TRBV7-9	CASSSASMDRPYEQYF	TGTGCCAGCAGCTCCGCCTCAATGGACAGACCCTACGAGCAGTACTTC
TRBJ1-2	many	NA	TRBV28	CASSTSGVRRYGYTF	TGTGCCAGCAGTACCTCCGGCGTACGCCGCTATGGCTACACCTTC
TRBJ2-5	NA	TRBD1	TRBV9	CASSPYGQGQETQYF	TGTGCCAGCAGCCCTTACGGACAGGGACAAGAGACCCAGTACTTC
TRBJ1-1	few	NA	TRBV6-1	CASSEVWGGTEAFF	TGTGCCAGCAGTGAAGTTTGGGGGGGGACTGAAGCTTTCTTT
TRBJ2-7	NA	TRBD1	TRBV3-1	CASSQEGDRMNEQYF	TGTGCCAGCAGCCAAGAAGGGGACAGGATGAACGAGCAGTACTTC
TRBJ2-2	few	TRBD2	TRBV7-7	CASSLRTSGLYTGELFF	TGTGCTAGCAGCCTACGGACTAGCGGGCTTTACACCGGGGAGCTGTTTTTT